This T cell receptor (beta chain) was found in a study of cytomegalovirus exposure and HLA in healthy donors. This clone was seen once. Measured with immunoSEQ multiplex PCR; TCRdb has only the in-frame clones, and not every one. The sample lists 200,000 to 250,000 clones; under 95% were seen once. Sequencing input: PBMCs. The sequence was collected from a woman aged 18-29 years in good health and CMV-seronegative.

In DNA form, the CDR3 reads TGTGCCAGCAGCTTAGAGCGGCAGAGACACTATGGCTACACCTTC. Translation gives CASSLERQRHYGYTF. The V gene is TRBV7-3, the J gene TRBJ1-2; D unresolved. The germline V gene has CDR1 SGHTA and CDR2 FQGTGA. This CDR3 has 15 amino acids. V lost 2 bases to trimming and J lost 3 bases, with 13 bases between them.